The clone carrying this T cell receptor (beta chain) showed up many times. What it binds is not known. The TCRbeta library incorporated unique molecular identifiers. TCRdb passed the PCR reads through MiXCR, listing each CDR3 protein once. The top ten hold 12% to 15% of the sample, which has about 510,000 distinct CDR3 sequences, 11% seen once. Per the germline V gene, CDR1 is DFQATT and CDR2 is SNEGSKA (reference sequence). Deletions cut 3 bases from V and 10 bases from J, with 19 bases between. This CDR3 region has 15 residues. The data were taken from a study of T-cell reconstitution after alpha-beta-depleted transplantation in children. Study-wide points: After transplant, high TCRbeta diversity at day 60 in some patients arose from surviving recipient T cells and thymic progenitors. Newly generated T cells supplied most T-cell counts and diversity one year post-transplant. By about two months after transplant, alpha-beta T cells reportedly arose from several hundred graft clones that had expanded.

The J gene is TRBJ1-6, the V gene TRBV20-1; the D gene is possibly TRBD1 (5 bases). The clonotype was recovered from a female patient aged 2 to 10 who had a stem cell transplant for aplastic anemia, so the T cells may come from the graft donor. Source: PBMCs, mostly from graft donor cells, taken 180 days after TCRalphabeta/CD19-depleted stem cell transplant. DNA for the CDR3: TGCAGTGCTAGGGTACAGGAGCTGGAAGGGTCACCCCTCCACTTT. This sequence encodes CSARVQELEGSPLHF.